A single sample gave rise to the 32 T cell receptor beta chains below, sequenced in a study of T-cell reconstitution after alpha-beta-depleted transplantation in children. Preparation of the TCRbeta library was carried out with unique molecular identifiers. From the PCR reads, TCRdb called clonotypes with MiXCR, one entry per CDR3 protein. The data show some 200,000 distinct CDR3 sequences, with just over 14% seen just once and roughly 13% held by the top ten. The sample was PBMCs from the stem cell graft donor, taken from the stem cell graft. All receptors derive from a human donor who donated a stem cell graft to a child with acute lymphoblastic leukemia.

This clonotype was seen many times. This rearrangement joins TRBV5-1 to TRBJ2-7; the match to TRBD1 covers 8 bases. CDR3 length: 16 amino acids. Per germline, CDR1 SGHRS and CDR2 YFSETQ. V lost 0 bases to trimming and J lost 2 bases; unmatched junction nucleotides: 7. CDR3 sequence (DNA): TGCGCCAGCAGCTTGGCGCAGGGGGCATCTACCTACGAGCAGTACTTC. It translates to CASSLAQGASTYEQYF. The whole variable domain, remainder taken from reference TRBV5-1 and TRBJ2-7, is KAGVTQTPRYLIKTRGQQVTLSCSPISGHRSVSWYQQTPGQGLQFLFEYFSETQRNKGNFPGRFSGRQFSNSRSEMNVSTLELGDSALYLCASSLAQGASTYEQYFGPGTRLTVT.

This clonotype was counted at least ten times. The V and J genes are TRBV5-5 and TRBJ1-1; D may be TRBD1 (6 bases). The V end was cut by 3 bases, the J end by 0 bases, with 15 bases between. CDR1 and CDR2 (germline): SGHKS, YYEKEE (reference sequence). The CDR3 has 16 amino acids. The CDR3: CASSSTMGHLNTEAFF. The CDR3 DNA is TGTGCCAGCAGCTCAACCATGGGACACTTGAACACTGAAGCTTTCTTT.

At least ten counts were recorded for this clonotype. The chain is built from TRBV5-1 and TRBJ1-5, with a tentative D call TRBD1 (5 bases). V was clipped by 3 bases and J by 2 bases, with 18 bases between them. Germline V lookup: CDR1 SGHRS, CDR2 YFSETQ. The CDR3 spans 17 residues. The CDR3 DNA follows: TGCGCCAGCAGCTCCTTTGGGGCCGGGGTACGCAATCAGCCCCAGCATTTT. Translating it yields CASSSFGAGVRNQPQHF. Drawing the rest from reference TRBV5-1 and TRBJ1-5, the complete variable domain is KAGVTQTPRYLIKTRGQQVTLSCSPISGHRSVSWYQQTPGQGLQFLFEYFSETQRNKGNFPGRFSGRQFSNSRSEMNVSTLELGDSALYLCASSSFGAGVRNQPQHFGDGTRLSIL.

The chain combines TRBV2 with TRBJ1-4; 7 bases are a match to TRBD1. The germline gives CDR1 SNHLY, CDR2 FYNNEI. CDR3 size: 15 residues. J was trimmed by 5 bases and V by 8 bases; bases with no gene match: 11. Here the CDR3 DNA reads TGTGCCAGCCGCTATAGGGACAGCCTCAATGAAAAACTGTTTTTT. Protein sequence: CASRYRDSLNEKLFF.

The genes are TRBV29-1 and TRBJ1-1; no definite D call. Germline values: CDR1 SQVTM, CDR2 ANQGSEA. The germline V and J ends were trimmed by 0 bases and 3 bases, with 8 bases remaining between them. The CDR3 runs to 13 residues. Here the CDR3 DNA reads TGCAGCGTTGAAGACACCCTACACACTGAAGCTTTCTTT. Its translation is CSVEDTLHTEAFF.

This clonotype was recorded a few times. The gene calls are TRBV7-9 and TRBJ2-7, with D uncertain. The V and J ends lost 4 bases and 3 bases respectively, with 13 bases between them. The germline V gene encodes CDR1 SEHNR and CDR2 FQNEAQ (reference sequence). This CDR3 is built from 14 residues. The CDR3: CASSSNLDGYEQYF. The DNA of the CDR3 is TGTGCCAGCAGCTCGAATTTGGACGGCTACGAGCAGTACTTC.

This clonotype was seen many times. This chain joins TRBV5-1 and TRBJ2-1, with no clear D. Germline CDR1 reads SGHRS; CDR2 reads YFSETQ. V was clipped by 1 base and J by 4 bases, with 9 bases between them. The CDR3 is made up of 14 amino acids. The CDR3: CASSLLAAYNEQFF. CDR3 in DNA: TGCGCCAGCAGCTTGCTGGCAGCTTACAATGAGCAGTTCTTC.

This clonotype has a count of ten or more. The chain joins TRBV6-1 to TRBJ2-7, with D possibly TRBD1 on 6 matching bases. Germline CDR1 is MNHNS and CDR2 is SASEGT. The CDR3 runs to 15 residues. V lost 6 bases and J 1 base, leaving 16 bases between the germline ends. The CDR3, as DNA: TGTGCCAGCAGCGCGACAGGTCTGAGGTCCTACGAGCAGTACTTC. It translates to CASSATGLRSYEQYF.

This clonotype has ten or more counts. V and J are TRBV5-6 and TRBJ1-4; tentatively, D is TRBD1 (5 bases). CDR3 length: 14 residues. With 1 base removed from V and 8 bases from J, the gap between germline ends came to 12 bases. Germline CDR1 SGHDT, CDR2 YYEEEE. The CDR3 spells CASSLRGVEEKLFF. The CDR3 DNA reads TGTGCCAGCAGCTTGAGAGGGGTTGAGGAAAAACTGTTTTTT.

In its sample, this clonotype was seen many times. The chain has TRBV4-1 and TRBJ2-3; 9 nucleotides match TRBD2. Trimming cost V 5 bases and J 8 bases; bases outside gene matches: 8. The CDR3 consists of 14 residues. Looked up from germline, CDR1 is MGHRA and CDR2 is YSYEKL. The CDR3 here is CASSETSGPRTQYF. In nucleotides, the CDR3 is TGCGCCAGCAGCGAGACTAGCGGACCTCGTACGCAGTATTTT.

This clonotype was counted between two and nine times. The chain combines TRBV20-1 with TRBJ2-1, with 8 bases identical to TRBD1. In germline, CDR1 is DFQATT, CDR2 SNEGSKA (reference sequence). V gave up 0 bases and J gave up 10 bases; unmatched junction bases: 8. This CDR3 region has 14 residues. CDR3 bases: TGCAGTGCTAGAGACCTCCAGGGGGCGAGGGAGCAGTTCTTC. Encoded protein: CSARDLQGAREQFF.

The chain has TRBV5-1 and TRBJ2-2; 10 positions match TRBD1. The CDR3 contains 16 residues. Losses at the gene ends were 5 bases for V and 0 bases for J; bases not matched to a gene: 4. Looked up from germline, CDR1 is SGHRS and CDR2 is YFSETQ. CDR3 residues: CASRGQGLANTGELFF. The CDR3 DNA reads TGCGCCAGCAGGGGACAGGGGTTGGCGAACACCGGGGAGCTGTTTTTT.

This chain uses TRBV11-1 with TRBJ2-2, with D possibly matching TRBD1 (6 bases). CDR1 SGHAT and CDR2 FQDESV come from the germline V gene (reference sequence). With 3 bases removed from V and 6 bases from J, the gap between germline ends came to 14 bases. This CDR3 spans 15 amino acids. CDR3 nucleotides: TGTGCCAGCAGCTTCAACAGGGAAAGCGCCGGGGAGCTGTTTTTT. As protein: CASSFNRESAGELFF.

This clonotype was seen at least ten times. The rearrangement joins TRBV5-1 to TRBJ1-1; a weak D match, TRBD1 (5 bases). V gave up 1 base and J gave up 0 bases, with 13 bases separating them. The CDR3 is made up of 16 amino acids. The germline gives CDR1 SGHRS, CDR2 YFSETQ. CDR3: CASSLRVGGLNTEAFF. The CDR3 DNA reads as TGCGCCAGCAGCTTGCGGGTGGGGGGACTGAACACTGAAGCTTTCTTT.

This clonotype was counted a few times. DNA of the CDR3: TGCGCCAGCAGCTTGGTAGGGGAGGCGGACATTCAGTACTTC. Protein: CASSLVGEADIQYF. This chain uses TRBV5-1 with TRBJ2-4, with a possible D match to TRBD2 (6 bases). Germline V gene data show CDR1 as SGHRS and CDR2 as YFSETQ. CDR3 length: 14 residues. Trimming shortened V by 0 bases and J by 8 bases, and 12 bases separated the two germline ends.

In this sample, this clonotype turned up many times. This chain uses TRBV6-5 with TRBJ2-1; TRBD2 is a possible D gene (5 bases). This CDR3 is 15 amino acids long. Germline V gene data show CDR1 as MNHEY and CDR2 as SVGAGI. The V gene lost 0 bases and the J gene lost 6 bases, with 12 bases spanning the gap. The CDR3 DNA follows: TGTGCCAGCAGTTACTCCCCGGAGGATCGCAATGAGCAGTTCTTC. This encodes CASSYSPEDRNEQFF.

This clonotype has a count of ten or more. The chain couples TRBV5-1 to TRBJ2-7; D uncertain. CDR3 size: 15 residues. Germline-derived CDR1 and CDR2 are SGHRS and YFSETQ. V shed 0 bases and J shed 0 bases, with 10 bases lying between them. The CDR3: CASSLVQQPSYEQYF. In nucleotides, the CDR3 is TGCGCCAGCAGCTTGGTTCAACAGCCCTCCTACGAGCAGTACTTC.

This clonotype was seen only a few times. This sequence joins TRBV4-1 and TRBJ1-2, with D possibly matching TRBD1 (5 bases). CDR1 is MGHRA, CDR2 YSYEKL, per germline. The germline V and J ends were trimmed by 1 base and 4 bases, with 19 bases remaining between them. The CDR3 is 17 amino acids. CDR3 nucleotide sequence: TGCGCCAGCAGCCAAGCCCGCTCCGTGGGACTGCTCTATGGCTACACCTTC. The encoded protein is CASSQARSVGLLYGYTF.

Comments on this clonotype: This may be a read error, as it is one base from a much larger clone. V gene TRBV5-1 combines with J gene TRBJ2-2, with 7 bases lining up with TRBD1. The CDR3 consists of 12 residues. Per germline, CDR1 SGHRS and CDR2 YFSETQ. The CDR3 sequence: CAGSEDRGELFF. For the CDR3, the DNA is TGCGCCGGCAGCGAGGACAGGGGGGAGCTGTTTTTT.

With respect to this clonotype: This may come from a read error, since a much larger clone is one base off. The CDR3 region is CASRGGAGTEDEQFF. Here the CDR3 DNA reads TGCGCCAGCAGAGGCGGAGCGGGAACGGAAGATGAGCAGTTCTTC. The chain couples TRBV5-1 to TRBJ2-1, with 7 bases that match TRBD2. Germline V gene sequence: CDR1 SGHRS, CDR2 YFSETQ. Losses at the gene ends were 5 bases for V and 8 bases for J; bases not matched to a gene: 13. The CDR3 sequence is 15 residues long.

Concerning this clonotype itself: The junction and the germline gene differ at one end; a read error may be behind it. The chain joins TRBV12-3 or TRBV12-4 to TRBJ2-3, with TRBD2 as a possible D gene (5 bases). This CDR3 contains 15 residues. In nucleotides, the CDR3 is TGTGCCAGCAGTTTATGGCGGGCCGGCACAGATACGCAGTATTTC. Its translation is CASSLWRAGTDTQYF.

This clonotype was seen repeatedly, ten times or more. J is TRBJ1-2 and V is TRBV20-1, with 10 nucleotides matching TRBD1. Germline CDR1 and CDR2: DFQATT and SNEGSKA (reference sequence). This CDR3 contains 14 residues. Unmatched junction bases numbered 6, after V lost 3 bases and J lost 5 bases. The CDR3 loop is CSASQRDRGYGYTF. The DNA of the CDR3 is TGCAGTGCTAGTCAACGGGACAGGGGTTATGGCTACACCTTC.

This clonotype was counted ten times or more. The chain employs TRBV5-6 and TRBJ2-7; D is uncertain. Per germline, CDR1 SGHDT and CDR2 YYEEEE. The CDR3 totals 11 residues. Between the trimmed V and J ends, which lost 0 bases and 5 bases, there was a span of 3 bases. This chain's CDR3 is CASSLVDEQYF. CDR3 bases: TGTGCCAGCAGCTTGGTAGACGAGCAGTACTTC.

This clonotype was detected many times. This chain joins TRBV9 and TRBJ1-1; TRBD1 matches at 7 bases. V lost 0 bases to trimming and J lost 0 bases; unmatched junction nucleotides: 11. This CDR3 region has 18 residues. Germline values: CDR1 SGDLS, CDR2 YYNGEE. DNA for the CDR3: TGTGCCAGCAGCGTAGTTCGAGGGGGCCCCCCGATGAACACTGAAGCTTTCTTT. Translated: CASSVVRGGPPMNTEAFF.

The sample holds many counts of this clonotype. The chain combines TRBV12-3 or TRBV12-4 with TRBJ2-1; 9 positions match TRBD2. The CDR3 is made up of 14 amino acids. With V trimmed by 5 bases and J by 10 bases, 9 bases remained unmatched. The CDR3 region has the DNA TGTGCCAGCAGTCGTAGCGGGAGCCCCTTGGAGCAGTTCTTC. As protein: CASSRSGSPLEQFF.

Ten or more counts support this clonotype. The rearrangement joins TRBV7-8 to TRBJ1-1; D gene ambiguous. Germline loops: CDR1 SGHVS, CDR2 FQNEAQ. The length of the CDR3 is 15 residues. V lost 1 base and J lost 8, with 17 bases in between. The CDR3 sequence: CASSLVDSPEPEAFF. The CDR3 nucleotides read TGTGCCAGCAGCTTAGTAGACTCCCCAGAGCCCGAAGCTTTCTTT.

This clonotype has a count of ten or more. The chain joins TRBV20-1 to TRBJ1-1; TRBD1 matches at 12 bases. V trimming: 1 base; J trimming: 6 bases; junction bases outside the gene matches: 15. Germline V lookup: CDR1 DFQATT, CDR2 SNEGSKA (reference sequence). The CDR3 loop spans 18 amino acids. The CDR3 is CSARVYLGTGGLVAEAFF. CDR3 sequence (DNA): TGCAGTGCTAGAGTTTATTTAGGGACAGGGGGCCTGGTGGCTGAAGCTTTCTTT.

In this sample, this clonotype turned up a few times. This chain links TRBV6-5 with TRBJ2-7, with 8 nucleotides matching TRBD2. The CDR3 runs to 17 residues. J gave up 4 bases and V 3 bases, and 14 bases lay outside the gene matches. Germline V gene data show CDR1 as MNHEY and CDR2 as SVGAGI. CDR3 sequence (DNA): TGTGCCAGCAGTTATTATTCGTCAGTCTCGGGGGGGTACGAGCAGTACTTC. Encoded protein: CASSYYSSVSGGYEQYF.

This CDR3 is CASTNQGSNYEQYF. The CDR3 DNA sequence: TGCGCCAGCACCAACCAGGGTTCCAACTACGAGCAGTACTTC. The rearrangement links TRBV5-1 to TRBJ2-7; possibly TRBD1 for D (5 bases). V shed 6 bases and J shed 3 bases, with 16 bases lying between them. This CDR3 is 14 amino acids long. The germline CDR1 and CDR2 sequences are SGHRS and YFSETQ. The variable domain in full, with the rest retrieved from reference TRBV5-1 and TRBJ2-7, is KAGVTQTPRYLIKTRGQQVTLSCSPISGHRSVSWYQQTPGQGLQFLFEYFSETQRNKGNFPGRFSGRQFSNSRSEMNVSTLELGDSALYLCASTNQGSNYEQYFGPGTRLTVT.

This clonotype was detected many times. The CDR3 is CASSQGGGPRNEQFF. For the CDR3, the DNA is TGTGCCAGCAGCCAGGGAGGGGGCCCCCGGAATGAGCAGTTCTTC. This rearrangement joins TRBV3-1 to TRBJ2-1; possibly TRBD1 or TRBD2 for D (7 bases each). There are 15 residues in the CDR3. Per germline, CDR1 LGHDT and CDR2 YNNKEL (reference sequence). V gave up 3 bases and J gave up 7 bases, with 16 bases separating them.

At least ten counts were recorded for this clonotype. The V gene is TRBV12-3 or TRBV12-4, the J gene TRBJ2-5, with a possible D match to TRBD1 (7 bases). Trimming removed 6 bases at V and 4 bases at J, with 15 bases between. CDR3 size: 14 residues. CDR3 sequence: CASRSGQEGETQYF. CDR3 DNA: TGTGCCAGCAGATCCGGACAGGAGGGAGAGACCCAGTACTTC.

This clonotype occurred many times. V and J are TRBV5-1 and TRBJ1-5; TRBD1 might be the D (5 bases). The CDR3 contains 15 residues. V was shortened by 0 bases and J by 7 bases, with 14 bases between the two germline ends. Per germline, CDR1 SGHRS and CDR2 YFSETQ. The CDR3, as DNA: TGCGCCAGCAGCTTGGGGTTCCGGCGGGACCAGCCCCAGCATTTT. Its protein is CASSLGFRRDQPQHF.